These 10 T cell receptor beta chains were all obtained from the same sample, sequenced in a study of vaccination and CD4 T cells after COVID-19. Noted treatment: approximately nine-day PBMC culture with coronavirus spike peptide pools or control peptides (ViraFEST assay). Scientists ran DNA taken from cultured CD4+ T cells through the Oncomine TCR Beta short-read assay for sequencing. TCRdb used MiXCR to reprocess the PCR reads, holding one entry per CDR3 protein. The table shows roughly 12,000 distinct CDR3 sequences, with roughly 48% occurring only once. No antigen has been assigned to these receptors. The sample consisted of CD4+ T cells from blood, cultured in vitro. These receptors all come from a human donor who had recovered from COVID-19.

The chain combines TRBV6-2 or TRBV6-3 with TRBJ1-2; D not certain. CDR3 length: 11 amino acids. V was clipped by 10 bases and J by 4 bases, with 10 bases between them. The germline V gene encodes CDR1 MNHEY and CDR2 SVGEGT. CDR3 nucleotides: TGTGCCACCCAGCGGGGCTATGGCTACACCTTC. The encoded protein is CATQRGYGYTF.

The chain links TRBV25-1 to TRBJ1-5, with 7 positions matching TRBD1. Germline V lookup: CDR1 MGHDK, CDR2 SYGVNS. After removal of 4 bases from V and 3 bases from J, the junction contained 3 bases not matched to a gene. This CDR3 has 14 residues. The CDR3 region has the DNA TGTGCCAGCAGTGTAACAGGGGACAATCAGCCCCAGCATTTT. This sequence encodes CASSVTGDNQPQHF.

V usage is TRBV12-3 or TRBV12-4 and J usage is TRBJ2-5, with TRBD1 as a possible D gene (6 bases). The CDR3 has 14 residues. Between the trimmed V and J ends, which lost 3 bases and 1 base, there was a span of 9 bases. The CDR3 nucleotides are TGTGCCAGCAGTTTTCAGGGGCCCCAAGAGACCCAGTACTTC. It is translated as CASSFQGPQETQYF.

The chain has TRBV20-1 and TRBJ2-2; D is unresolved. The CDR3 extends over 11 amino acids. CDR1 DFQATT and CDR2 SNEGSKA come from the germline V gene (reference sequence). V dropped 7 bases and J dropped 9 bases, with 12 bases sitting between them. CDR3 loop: CSVRTARELFF. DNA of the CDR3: TGCAGTGTCAGGACCGCCAGGGAGCTGTTTTTT.

The CDR3 is CASSYSAGVRGTDTQYF. The CDR3 DNA is TGTGCCAGCAGTTACTCAGCGGGAGTGAGAGGCACAGATACGCAGTATTTT. The rearrangement uses TRBV6-5 and TRBJ2-3; 8 bases line up with TRBD2. J was trimmed by 1 base and V by 0 bases; bases with no gene match: 6. Germline V gives CDR1 MNHEY, CDR2 SVGAGI. The CDR3 has 17 amino acids.

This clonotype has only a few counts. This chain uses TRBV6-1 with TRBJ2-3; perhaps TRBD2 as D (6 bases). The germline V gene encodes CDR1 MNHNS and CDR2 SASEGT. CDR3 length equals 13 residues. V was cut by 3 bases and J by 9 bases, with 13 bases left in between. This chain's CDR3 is CASSEESGATQYF. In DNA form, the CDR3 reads TGTGCCAGCAGTGAGGAATCGGGAGCCACGCAGTATTTT.

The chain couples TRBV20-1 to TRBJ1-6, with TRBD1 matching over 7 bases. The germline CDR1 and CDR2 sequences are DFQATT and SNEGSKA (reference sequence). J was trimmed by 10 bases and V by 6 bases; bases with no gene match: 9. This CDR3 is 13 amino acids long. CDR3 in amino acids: CSAWPGGVSPLHF. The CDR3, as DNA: TGCAGTGCCTGGCCAGGGGGAGTGTCACCCCTCCACTTT.

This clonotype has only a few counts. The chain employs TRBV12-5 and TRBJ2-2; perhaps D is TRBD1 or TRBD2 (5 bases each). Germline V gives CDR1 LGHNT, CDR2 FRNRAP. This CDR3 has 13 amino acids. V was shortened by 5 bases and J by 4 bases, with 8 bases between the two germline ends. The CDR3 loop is CASGLGVTGELFF. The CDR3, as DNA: TGTGCTAGTGGTCTGGGGGTCACCGGGGAGCTGTTTTTT. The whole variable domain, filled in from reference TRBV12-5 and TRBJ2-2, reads DARVTQTPRHKVTEMGQEVTMRCQPILGHNTVFWYRQTMMQGLELLAYFRNRAPLDDSGMPKDRFSAEMPDATLATLKIQPSEPRDSAVYFCASGLGVTGELFFGEGSRLTVL.

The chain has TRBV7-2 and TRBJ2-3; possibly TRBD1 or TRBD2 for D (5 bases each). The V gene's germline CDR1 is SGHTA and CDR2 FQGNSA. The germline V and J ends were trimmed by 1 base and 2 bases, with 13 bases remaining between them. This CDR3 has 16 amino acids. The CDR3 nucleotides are TGTGCCAGCAGCTTAGGGGGGTTTCCCCTCACAGATACGCAGTATTTT. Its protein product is CASSLGGFPLTDTQYF.

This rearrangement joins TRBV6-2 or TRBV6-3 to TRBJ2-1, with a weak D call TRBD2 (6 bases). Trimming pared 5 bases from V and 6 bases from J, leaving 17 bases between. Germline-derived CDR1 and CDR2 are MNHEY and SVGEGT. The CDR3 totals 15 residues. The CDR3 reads CASSAGRLGANEQFF. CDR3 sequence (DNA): TGTGCCAGCAGTGCGGGACGCCTTGGGGCCAATGAGCAGTTCTTC.